This entry concerns a single T cell receptor (beta chain). This sample was included in a study of Ad26.COV2.S vaccination and SARS-CoV-2 variants. Trimming removed 0 bases from V and 2 bases from J, with 13 bases in between. CDR1 and CDR2 from the germline V gene are SGHRS and YFSETQ. The CDR3 consists of 16 residues. Stated treatment: some 20 received Ad26.COV2.S at low or high dose, single or two shots; about 5 received placebo; per-sample allocation not given. Sampling occurred on day 63 after the first vaccine or placebo injection. TCRdb's table, derived via immunoSEQ multiplex PCR, lists solely in-frame clones and lacks some. The sample has some 520,000 clones, around 88% seen once.

Sequencing was performed on peripheral blood, taken in a trial of Ad26.COV2.S vaccine versus placebo. The TCR sequence derives from a person aged 18-65 years who received the Ad26.COV2.S COVID-19 vaccine or a placebo. The chain carries TRBV5-1 and TRBJ2-3; D may be TRBD2 (6 bases). The DNA of the CDR3 is TGCGCCAGCAGCTTGGCCGTGGGCGGGAACACAGATACGCAGTATTTT. Residues: CASSLAVGGNTDTQYF.